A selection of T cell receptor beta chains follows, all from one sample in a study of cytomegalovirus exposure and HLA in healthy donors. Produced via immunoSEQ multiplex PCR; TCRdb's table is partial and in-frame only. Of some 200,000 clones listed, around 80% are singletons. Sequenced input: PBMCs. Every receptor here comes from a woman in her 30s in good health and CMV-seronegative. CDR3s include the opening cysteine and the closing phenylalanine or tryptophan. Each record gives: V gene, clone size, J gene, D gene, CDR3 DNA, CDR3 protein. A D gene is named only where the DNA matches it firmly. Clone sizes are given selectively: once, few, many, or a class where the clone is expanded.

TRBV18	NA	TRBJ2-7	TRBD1	TGTGCCAGCTCACCGACTACGGGACAGGGAAACGAGCAGTACTTC	CASSPTTGQGNEQYF
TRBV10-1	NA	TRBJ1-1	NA	TGCGCCACTAGGGGGGGGAACACTGAAGCTTTCTTT	CATRGGNTEAFF
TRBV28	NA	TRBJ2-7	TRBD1	TGTGCCTCGGCGGGGGCGGGACAGGGGACTTTTTACGAGCAGTACTTC	CASAGAGQGTFYEQYF
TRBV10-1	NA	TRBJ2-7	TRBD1	TGCGCCAGCAGTGAGGCCCCGGGACAGGGGGAAAACGAGCAGTACTTC	CASSEAPGQGENEQYF
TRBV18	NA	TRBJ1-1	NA	TGTGCCAGCTCTCAACGAGAGGGCGGTTGGGTGAACACTGAAGCTTTCTTT	CASSQREGGWVNTEAFF
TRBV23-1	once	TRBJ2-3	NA	TGCGCCAGCGGATACAGGGCTAGCACAGATACGCAGTATTTT	CASGYRASTDTQYF
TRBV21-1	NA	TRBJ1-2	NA	TGTGCCAGCAGCATCCCCGGCGGGGGACAGGGGACAGCTAACTATGGCTACACCTTC	CASSIPGGGQGTANYGYTF
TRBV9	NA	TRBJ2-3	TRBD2	TGTGCCAGCAGCGTAGAAAGTAGCGGGATGCTCGATACGCAGTATTTT	CASSVESSGMLDTQYF
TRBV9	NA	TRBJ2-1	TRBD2	TGTGCCAGCAGCGTACTAGCGGGAGGATATGAGCAGTTCTTC	CASSVLAGGYEQFF
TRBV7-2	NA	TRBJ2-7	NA	TGTGCCAGCAGCCATAGCGGTACCAACTACGAGCAGTACTTC	CASSHSGTNYEQYF
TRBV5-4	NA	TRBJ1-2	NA	TGTGCCAGCAGCTTAGGCGGAGATATACTACACTACACCTTC	CASSLGGDILHYTF
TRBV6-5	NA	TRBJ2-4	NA	TGTGCCAGCAGTACCCCTGCGGGGACGTTTCAGTACTTC	CASSTPAGTFQYF
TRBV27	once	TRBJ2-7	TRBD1	TGTGCCAGCATCATGGGGACAGTCAAGTACTTC	CASIMGTVKYF
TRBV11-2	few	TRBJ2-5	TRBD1	TGTGCCAGCAGCCTGGGACAGGAAGAGACCCAGTACTTC	CASSLGQEETQYF
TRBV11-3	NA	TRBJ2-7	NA	TGTGCCAGCAGCTTAGGAGGTACCTACGAGCAGTACTTC	CASSLGGTYEQYF
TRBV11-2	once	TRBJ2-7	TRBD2	TGTGCCAGCAGCTTAGGTGGACTAGCGGGAAGGGACGAGCAGTACTTC	CASSLGGLAGRDEQYF
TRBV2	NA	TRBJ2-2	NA	TGTGCCAGCTCGCGAACTCCTAGCGCCGGGGAGCTGTTTTTT	CASSRTPSAGELFF
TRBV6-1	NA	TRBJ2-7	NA	TGTGCCAGCACCCAGGCTGACTCCTACGAGCAGTACTTC	CASTQADSYEQYF
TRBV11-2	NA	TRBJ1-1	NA	TGTGCCAGCAGCTTAGGGGGGCCAATGAACACTGAAGCTTTCTTT	CASSLGGPMNTEAFF
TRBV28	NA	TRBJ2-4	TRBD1	TGTGCCAGCAGTGGACAGGGCCAAAACATTCAGTACTTC	CASSGQGQNIQYF
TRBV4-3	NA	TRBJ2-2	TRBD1	TGCGCCAGCAGCCAATGGACAGGGGACGCCGGGGAGCTGTTTTTT	CASSQWTGDAGELFF
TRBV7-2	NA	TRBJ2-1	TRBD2	TGTGCCAGCAGCTTAGCGGGAGGGGAATACAATGAGCAGTTCTTC	CASSLAGGEYNEQFF
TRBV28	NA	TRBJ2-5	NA	TGTGCCAGTGCCACGGCAAGGGAGAAAGAGACCCAGTACTTC	CASATAREKETQYF
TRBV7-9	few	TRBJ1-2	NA	TGTTCCAGCAGCTTAGAATACGCGGGGGCCTATGGCTACACCTTC	CSSSLEYAGAYGYTF
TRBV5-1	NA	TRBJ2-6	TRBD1	TGCGCCAGCAGCTCGGGACAGGGGGTAGGTGGGGCCAACGTCCTGACTTTC	CASSSGQGVGGANVLTF
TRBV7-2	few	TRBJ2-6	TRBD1	TGTGCCAGCAGCGATGGGACAGACTTCTCTGGGGCCAACGTCCTGACTTTC	CASSDGTDFSGANVLTF
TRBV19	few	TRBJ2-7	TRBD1	TGTGCCAGTAGTATGGGACAGGCTAACTACGAGCAGTACTTC	CASSMGQANYEQYF
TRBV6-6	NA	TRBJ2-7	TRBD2	TGTGCCAGCACCACGACCGGACTAGCGGGCTACGAGCAGTACTTC	CASTTTGLAGYEQYF
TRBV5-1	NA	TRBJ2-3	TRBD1	TGCGCCAGCAGCCGACTACAGGGGGTCCGGGGCACAGATACGCAGTATTTT	CASSRLQGVRGTDTQYF
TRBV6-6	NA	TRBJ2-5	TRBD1	TGTGCCAGCAGTTCCGGGACAGGGGGCTACGAGACCCAGTACTTC	CASSSGTGGYETQYF
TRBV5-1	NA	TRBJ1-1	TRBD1	TGCGCCAGCAGCTTGGCAGCAGGGGGAACTGAAGCTTTCTTT	CASSLAAGGTEAFF
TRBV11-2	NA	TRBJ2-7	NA	TGTGCCAGCAGCTTCGGGGTGCCCAACTACGAGCAGTACTTC	CASSFGVPNYEQYF
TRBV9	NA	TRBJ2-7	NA	TGTGCCAGCAGCCTAACAGGACATACCTACGAGCAGTACTTC	CASSLTGHTYEQYF
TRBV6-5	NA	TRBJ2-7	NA	TGTGCCAGCAGTTACTCGAGGGGGAGCGAGCAGTACTTC	CASSYSRGSEQYF
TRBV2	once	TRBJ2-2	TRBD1	TGTGCCAGCATTGACAGGGGGTTAGCCGGGGAGCTGTTTTTT	CASIDRGLAGELFF
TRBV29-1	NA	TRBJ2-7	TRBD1	TGCAGCGCTTCCGGGACAGGGACCTACGAGCAGTACTTC	CSASGTGTYEQYF
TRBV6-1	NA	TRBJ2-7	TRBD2	TGTGCCAGCAGTGAAGGGACTAGCGGGAGTAGGGAGCAGTACTTC	CASSEGTSGSREQYF
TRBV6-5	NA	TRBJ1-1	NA	TGTGCCAGCATAGCAAGGGGGAGGAACACTGAAGCTTTCTTT	CASIARGRNTEAFF
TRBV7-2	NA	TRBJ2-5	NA	TGTGCCAGCAGCCTTAACTCCCGGCGGTCAGTGGAGACCCAGTACTTC	CASSLNSRRSVETQYF
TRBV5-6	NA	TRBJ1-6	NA	TGTGCCAGCAGCTTGCAGGGGCGTTCACCCCTCCACTTT	CASSLQGRSPLHF
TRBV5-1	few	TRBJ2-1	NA	TGCGCCAGCAGCCGAATACCCCTATCAGGCCTTTCCTACAATGAGCAGTTCTTC	CASSRIPLSGLSYNEQFF
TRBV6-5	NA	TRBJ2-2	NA	TGTGCCAGCAGTTACTCGCCAGGGAACACCGGGGAGCTGTTTTTT	CASSYSPGNTGELFF
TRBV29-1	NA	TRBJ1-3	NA	TGCAGCGTCGTCCCGGCGGGGGTAAGCGGTGGAAACACCATATATTTT	CSVVPAGVSGGNTIYF
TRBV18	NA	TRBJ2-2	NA	TGTGCCAGCACATTTGATTCGAACACCGGGGAGCTGTTTTTT	CASTFDSNTGELFF
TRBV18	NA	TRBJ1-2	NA	TGTGCCAGCTCACACGGGACCGGAGGGAACGAGGGCTACACCTTC	CASSHGTGGNEGYTF
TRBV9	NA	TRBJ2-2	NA	TGTGCCAGCAGCCCCCGGCTGGGCAGGGTGAACACCGGGGAGCTGTTTTTT	CASSPRLGRVNTGELFF
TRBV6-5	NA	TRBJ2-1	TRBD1	TGTGCCAGCAGTTACCGGACAGGCCTCTCCTACAATGAGCAGTTCTTC	CASSYRTGLSYNEQFF
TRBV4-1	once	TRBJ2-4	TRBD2	TGCGCCAGCAGCCAAGATGTGCTAGCGGGAGTTCGGAGAACCAAAAACAGTCAGTACTTC	CASSQDVLAGVRRTKNSQYF
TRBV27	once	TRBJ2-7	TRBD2	TGTGCCAGCAGTTTAAACCTAGCGGGAGTCTACGAGCAGTACTTC	CASSLNLAGVYEQYF
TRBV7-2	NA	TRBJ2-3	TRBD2	TGTGCCAGCAGCGCGAGACTAGCGGGAGCAGATACGCAGTATTTT	CASSARLAGADTQYF
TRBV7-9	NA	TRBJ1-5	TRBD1	TGTGCCAGCAGCCGACAGGGGAATCAGCCCCAGCATTTT	CASSRQGNQPQHF
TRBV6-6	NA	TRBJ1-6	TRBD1	TGTGCCAGCAGTACCGGGGGACAGCTCAATTCACCCCTCCACTTT	CASSTGGQLNSPLHF
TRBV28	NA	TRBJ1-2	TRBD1	TGTGCCAGCAGGCTGCCGGGACAGGGTATTTATGGCTACACCTTC	CASRLPGQGIYGYTF
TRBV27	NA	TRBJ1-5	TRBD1	TGTGCCAGCGGATTGGGACAGAACAACAATCAGCCCCAGCATTTT	CASGLGQNNNQPQHF
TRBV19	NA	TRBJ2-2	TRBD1	TGTGCCAGTAGTATTCAAGACAGGGGGACCACCGGGGAGCTGTTTTTT	CASSIQDRGTTGELFF
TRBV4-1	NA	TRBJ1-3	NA	TGCGCCAGCAGCCAAGTTTTCGCCGGTTTGGGAAACACCATATATTTT	CASSQVFAGLGNTIYF
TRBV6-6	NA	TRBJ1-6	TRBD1	TGTGCCAGCAGGCCGGGACAGGGGGCACCCCTCCACTTT	CASRPGQGAPLHF
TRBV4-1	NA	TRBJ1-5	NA	TGCGCCAGCAGCCAAGATCGACAGACGGAAATTCGACAGCCCCAGCATTTT	CASSQDRQTEIRQPQHF
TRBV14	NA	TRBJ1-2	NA	TGTGCCAGCAGCCAAGTCGGGACTTCTTACTATGGCTACACCTTC	CASSQVGTSYYGYTF